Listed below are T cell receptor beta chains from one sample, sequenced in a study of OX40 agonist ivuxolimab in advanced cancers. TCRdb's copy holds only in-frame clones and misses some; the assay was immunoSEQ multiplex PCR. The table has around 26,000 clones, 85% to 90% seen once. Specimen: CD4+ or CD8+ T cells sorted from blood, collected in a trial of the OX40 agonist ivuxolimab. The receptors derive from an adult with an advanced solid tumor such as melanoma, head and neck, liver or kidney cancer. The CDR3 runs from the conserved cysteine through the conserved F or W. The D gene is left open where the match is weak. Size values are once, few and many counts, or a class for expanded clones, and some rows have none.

CDR3: CASSQDPGQGADEQYF
D: TRBD1
size: -
J: TRBJ2-7
V: TRBV11-2

CDR3: CAWSGMTGELFF
D: -
size: -
J: TRBJ2-2
V: TRBV30

CDR3: CATLDVYEQYF
D: -
size: -
J: TRBJ2-7
V: TRBV10-3

CDR3: CASSLEWAETYTDTQYF
D: -
size: -
J: TRBJ2-3
V: TRBV7-2

CDR3: CASTYLGTSDEQFF
D: TRBD2
size: -
J: TRBJ2-1
V: TRBV7-9

CDR3: CASSSRGVAGYTF
D: -
size: few
J: TRBJ1-2
V: TRBV28

CDR3: CASSIYAGLNNEQFF
D: -
size: -
J: TRBJ2-1
V: TRBV19

CDR3: CASSFSTGPPYEQYF
D: -
size: once
J: -
V: TRBV7-8

CDR3: CASSHGGLGYTF
D: -
size: -
J: TRBJ1-2
V: TRBV4-1

CDR3: CASSYIAGDYEQYF
D: TRBD2
size: -
J: TRBJ2-7
V: TRBV6-5

CDR3: CASSAYRDGYGYTF
D: -
size: -
J: TRBJ1-2
V: TRBV9

CDR3: CASSLSESGSGNTIYF
D: -
size: few
J: TRBJ1-3
V: TRBV7-9

CDR3: CASTKGTGAFADTQYF
D: TRBD1
size: -
J: TRBJ2-3
V: TRBV27

CDR3: CASSSPGQLNTGELFF
D: -
size: -
J: TRBJ2-2
V: TRBV5-5

CDR3: CASSGDRGREQYF
D: TRBD1
size: -
J: TRBJ2-7
V: TRBV19

CDR3: CATRHSYNSPLHF
D: -
size: -
J: TRBJ1-6
V: TRBV7-8

CDR3: CASRPGQGINQPQHF
D: TRBD1
size: -
J: TRBJ1-5
V: TRBV2

CDR3: CASSLNSPLHF
D: -
size: -
J: TRBJ1-6
V: TRBV7-9

CDR3: CASSPDRGLNTEAFF
D: TRBD1
size: -
J: TRBJ1-1
V: TRBV13

CDR3: CASSQAAGTTEAFF
D: -
size: -
J: TRBJ1-1
V: TRBV4-1